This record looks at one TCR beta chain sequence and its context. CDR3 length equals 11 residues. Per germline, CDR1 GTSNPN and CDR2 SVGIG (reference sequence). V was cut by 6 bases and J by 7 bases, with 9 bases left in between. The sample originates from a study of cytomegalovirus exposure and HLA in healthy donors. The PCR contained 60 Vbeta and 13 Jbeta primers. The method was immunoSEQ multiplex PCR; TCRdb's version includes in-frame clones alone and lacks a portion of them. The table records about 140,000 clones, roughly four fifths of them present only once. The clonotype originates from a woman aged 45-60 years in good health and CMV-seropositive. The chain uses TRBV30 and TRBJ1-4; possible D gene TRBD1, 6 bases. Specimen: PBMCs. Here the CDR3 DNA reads TGTGCCTGCCAAGGGGGTGAAAAACTGTTTTTT. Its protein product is CACQGGEKLFF.